Each of the 8 T cell receptor beta chains below was sequenced from the same sample in a study of cytomegalovirus exposure and HLA in healthy donors. Repertoires were generated with immunoSEQ multiplex PCR, while TCRdb's copy carries only in-frame clones and drops some. The sample records more than 250,000 clones, roughly 91% being singletons. The sample was PBMCs. The receptors stem from a woman aged 25 to 39 in good health and CMV-seronegative.

The J gene is TRBJ1-1, the V gene TRBV5-5; tentatively, D is TRBD1 (6 bases). This CDR3 spans 16 amino acids. Germline V gene sequence: CDR1 SGHKS, CDR2 YYEKEE (reference sequence). V lost 4 bases, J lost 6 bases, and 22 bases lay in between. The chain's CDR3 is CASSQDLGQLAPEAFF. In nucleotides, the CDR3 is TGTGCCAGCAGCCAAGACCTTGGACAGTTGGCACCTGAAGCTTTCTTT.

This clone has a single count. The rearrangement links TRBV4-2 to TRBJ2-7; a possible D gene is TRBD2 (6 bases). V lost 1 base and J 2 bases, leaving 18 bases between the germline ends. The CDR3 sequence is 17 residues long. Germline CDR1 and CDR2: LGHNA and YNFKEQ. The CDR3 sequence: CASSQVGAGSGAYEQYF. The CDR3 DNA sequence: TGTGCCAGCAGCCAAGTTGGGGCGGGGAGTGGGGCCTACGAGCAGTACTTC.

The gene calls are TRBV2 and TRBJ1-1; a weak D match, TRBD1 (5 bases). Germline-derived CDR1 and CDR2 are SNHLY and FYNNEI. The CDR3 extends over 12 amino acids. Trimming removed 4 bases at V and 5 bases at J, with 8 bases between. CDR3 DNA sequence: TGTGCCAGCAGTGTGGGGCTAACTGAAGCTTTCTTT. This encodes CASSVGLTEAFF.

This clone showed up just a few times. This chain connects TRBV28 to TRBJ2-3; D remains unclear. CDR3 size: 18 residues. Per germline, CDR1 MDHEN and CDR2 SYDVKM. Between the trimmed V and J ends, which lost 6 bases and 0 bases, there was a span of 22 bases. The CDR3 nucleotides are TGTGCCAGCAGCCCAACCCTACGGACGAAGACTAGCACAGATACGCAGTATTTT. Its protein is CASSPTLRTKTSTDTQYF.

This chain links TRBV2 with TRBJ2-1, with a weak D call TRBD1 (5 bases). The CDR3 consists of 16 residues. Trimming removed 3 bases from V and 8 bases from J, with 20 bases in between. The germline V gene encodes CDR1 SNHLY and CDR2 FYNNEI. The CDR3 region is CASSEYLGLEIDEQFF. The CDR3 nucleotides read TGTGCCAGCAGTGAGTATCTGGGGCTAGAGATTGATGAGCAGTTCTTC. Drawing the rest from reference TRBV2 and TRBJ2-1, the complete variable domain is EPEVTQTPSHQVTQMGQEVILRCVPISNHLYFYWYRQILGQKVEFLVSFYNNEISEKSEIFDDQFSVERPDGSNFTLKIRSTKLEDSAMYFCASSEYLGLEIDEQFFGPGTRLTVL.

The chain is built from TRBV19 and TRBJ2-2, with unresolved D. Trimming cost V 2 bases and J 0 bases, with 4 bases left between them. The germline V gene encodes CDR1 LNHDA and CDR2 SQIVND (reference sequence). The CDR3 consists of 14 residues. The CDR3 loop is CASSIQANTGELFF. Here the CDR3 DNA reads TGTGCCAGTAGTATACAAGCGAACACCGGGGAGCTGTTTTTT.

The V call is TRBV27, the J call TRBJ1-1, with D unclear. CDR3 length: 14 amino acids. Germline CDR1 MNHEY, CDR2 SMNVEV (reference sequence). The ends were cut back, 6 bases at V and 0 bases at J, with 11 bases in the middle. CDR3 coding DNA: TGTGCCAGCAGATCCCTCTTTCTGAACACTGAAGCTTTCTTT. It codes for CASRSLFLNTEAFF.

CDR3 in DNA: TGTGCCAGCAGTTACTCTTCAGGGTTGGGCACTGAAGCTTTCTTT. This sequence encodes CASSYSSGLGTEAFF. The chain recombines TRBV6-5 with TRBJ1-1, with D perhaps TRBD1 (5 bases). Germline-derived CDR1 and CDR2 are MNHEY and SVGAGI. V lost 0 bases to trimming and J lost 4 bases, with 12 bases between them. The CDR3 sequence is 15 residues long.